The 22 T cell receptor beta chains given below trace back to one sample, sequenced in a study of OX40 agonist ivuxolimab in advanced cancers. The assay was immunoSEQ multiplex PCR, and TCRdb's table has in-frame clones only and misses some. The table shows about 20,000 clones, with around 82% occurring only once. Source: CD4+ or CD8+ T cells sorted from blood, taken in a trial of the OX40 agonist ivuxolimab. The receptors were gathered from an adult with an advanced solid tumor such as melanoma, head and neck, liver or kidney cancer.

In its sample, this clone ranks as medium-sized. V and J are TRBV11-2 and TRBJ2-1; 10 bases align to TRBD2. The ends lost 5 bases at V and 7 bases at J; junction bases unmatched: 8. This CDR3 comprises 15 residues. Germline values: CDR1 SGHAT, CDR2 FQNNGV. For the CDR3, the DNA is TGTGCCAGCAGCCCTAGCAGGACTAGCGGAAATGAGCAGTTCTTC. Amino acids: CASSPSRTSGNEQFF.

This clone showed up just once. The rearrangement joins TRBV14 to TRBJ1-2, with 7 bases that match TRBD1. V trimming: 3 bases; J trimming: 4 bases; junction bases outside the gene matches: 11. The CDR3 length is 16 residues. Germline CDR1 reads SGHDN; CDR2 reads FVKESK. CDR3 protein: CASSHKMLTGTYGYTF. CDR3 DNA: TGTGCCAGCAGCCATAAGATGTTGACAGGGACCTATGGCTACACCTTC.

This chain links TRBV6-5 with TRBJ2-5; TRBD2 matches 8 bases. This CDR3 comprises 13 residues. Germline-derived CDR1 and CDR2 are MNHEY and SVGAGI. The ends lost 4 bases at V and 7 bases at J; junction bases unmatched: 5. Written as DNA, the CDR3 is TGTGCCAGCAGTTTATCGGGGGGGCGGACCCAGTACTTC. Translated, it gives CASSLSGGRTQYF.

The rearrangement uses TRBV7-3 and TRBJ2-2; the D is unclear. The V gene's germline CDR1 is SGHTA and CDR2 FQGTGA. V lost 0 bases and J 2 bases, leaving 10 bases between the germline ends. The CDR3 totals 16 residues. The CDR3 spells CASSLTVRGNTGELFF. Written as DNA, the CDR3 is TGTGCCAGCAGCTTAACGGTTCGCGGAAACACCGGGGAGCTGTTTTTT.

V and J are TRBV7-9 and TRBJ2-1; weak D call: TRBD2 (6 bases). V gave up 8 bases and J gave up 8 bases, with 10 bases separating them. Germline V gene data show CDR1 as SEHNR and CDR2 as FQNEAQ (reference sequence). The CDR3 is 11 amino acids. In DNA form, the CDR3 reads TGTGCCAGCCGGAGCGGGTATGAGCAGTTCTTC. Translation: CASRSGYEQFF.

There are a few counts of this clone. The V and J genes are TRBV6-5 and TRBJ1-4; D unresolved. The CDR3 has 14 amino acids. V lost 6 bases, J lost 4 bases, and 12 bases lay in between. Germline V lookup: CDR1 MNHEY, CDR2 SVGAGI. CDR3 loop: CASRAGDDNEKLFF. CDR3 coding DNA: TGTGCCAGCAGAGCGGGTGATGATAATGAAAAACTGTTTTTT.

The chain uses TRBV7-8 and TRBJ2-3, with a weak D call TRBD1 (5 bases). V was cut by 5 bases and J by 0 bases, with 12 bases left in between. This CDR3 has 15 residues. Germline V gene sequence: CDR1 SGHVS, CDR2 FQNEAQ. The CDR3: CASSPGHTSTDTQYF. DNA of the CDR3: TGTGCCAGCAGCCCCGGACACACCAGCACAGATACGCAGTATTTT.

The chain recombines TRBV6-4 with TRBJ2-3; weak D call: TRBD2 (6 bases). Per germline, CDR1 MRHNA and CDR2 SNTAGT. This CDR3 comprises 13 residues. V shed 5 bases and J shed 0 bases, with 6 bases lying between them. In DNA, the CDR3 is TGTGCCAGCAGTAGCGGGAGCACAGATACGCAGTATTTT. This encodes CASSSGSTDTQYF.

The CDR3 DNA reads TGTGCCAGCAGCTTCGGTGCCCCCGGGGAGCTGTTTTTT. As protein: CASSFGAPGELFF. The genes are TRBV7-9 and TRBJ2-2, with D hard to call. The CDR3 consists of 13 residues. Trimming left V 3 bases short and J 6 bases short, with 8 bases between. Germline V CDR1 and CDR2: SEHNR, FQNEAQ (reference sequence).

The V call is TRBV27, the J call TRBJ2-1; maybe TRBD2 (5 bases). The ends were cut back, 8 bases at V and 5 bases at J, with 13 bases in the middle. The CDR3 is made up of 13 amino acids. CDR1 MNHEY and CDR2 SMNVEV come from the germline V gene (reference sequence). CDR3 DNA sequence: TGTGCCAGCGCGGGTACCGAGAACAATGAGCAGTTCTTC. It yields the protein CASAGTENNEQFF.

This chain links TRBV5-1 with TRBJ1-1; weak D call: TRBD1 (5 bases). The ends were cut back, 2 bases at V and 1 base at J, with 6 bases in the middle. Germline V gives CDR1 SGHRS, CDR2 YFSETQ. The CDR3 totals 13 residues. The CDR3 here is CASSLRGNTEAFF. The DNA for the CDR3 is TGCGCCAGCAGCTTAAGGGGGAACACTGAAGCTTTCTTT.

The V call is TRBV11-1, the J call TRBJ2-7; 7 bases fit TRBD2. V trimming: 1 base; J trimming: 4 bases; junction bases outside the gene matches: 4. Germline loops: CDR1 SGHAT, CDR2 FQDESV (reference sequence). CDR3 length: 14 amino acids. The DNA of the CDR3 is TGTGCCAGCAGCTTAGTTGGTAGCGGGTACGAGCAGTACTTC. It specifies CASSLVGSGYEQYF.

This clone was seen only once. The chain employs TRBV5-1 and TRBJ2-7, with D perhaps given as TRBD1 or TRBD2 (5 bases each). CDR3 length equals 14 residues. Trimming removed 3 bases at V and 3 bases at J, with 13 bases between. Germline V lookup: CDR1 SGHRS, CDR2 YFSETQ. This CDR3 reads CASSSRGLDYEQYF. The CDR3 DNA sequence: TGCGCCAGCAGCTCCCGGGGCCTGGACTACGAGCAGTACTTC.

The V call is TRBV7-2, the J call TRBJ2-4; D unclear. Germline V gives CDR1 SGHTA, CDR2 FQGNSA. The germline V and J ends were trimmed by 4 bases and 8 bases, with 12 bases remaining between them. This CDR3 is 13 amino acids long. The CDR3 region is CASSSSPADIQYF. The CDR3 DNA sequence: TGTGCCAGCAGCTCCTCTCCGGCGGACATTCAGTACTTC.

By its share, this clone is medium-sized. The chain couples TRBV9 to TRBJ2-5, with D unresolved. V was trimmed by 0 bases and J by 3 bases, leaving 12 bases between them. CDR3 length: 15 amino acids. From germline, CDR1 is SGDLS and CDR2 YYNGEE. CDR3 DNA: TGTGCCAGCAGCGTAGTAGGCTTGAGCAAAGAGACCCAGTACTTC. As protein: CASSVVGLSKETQYF.

The CDR3 DNA is TGTGCCATCATGCCCGAGAGGTTGGTTTCAGATACGCAGTATTTT. This sequence encodes CAIMPERLVSDTQYF. The chain links TRBV10-3 to TRBJ2-3; D unclear. This CDR3 region has 15 residues. V gave up 7 bases and J gave up 4 bases, with 18 bases separating them. Looked up from germline, CDR1 is ENHRY and CDR2 is SYGVKD.

The chain joins TRBV7-6 to TRBJ1-5; 10 nucleotides line up with TRBD1. Germline V gene sequence: CDR1 SGHVS, CDR2 FNYEAQ. Germline trimming cut 5 bases from V and 5 bases from J; bases unmatched to any gene: 6. The CDR3 runs 15 residues. The CDR3 sequence is CASSRRQGADQPQHF. In DNA, the CDR3 is TGTGCCAGCAGCCGAAGACAGGGGGCCGATCAGCCCCAGCATTTT.

The V call is TRBV10-2, the J call TRBJ2-3; 9 bases map to TRBD2. V trimming: 8 bases; J trimming: 1 base; junction bases outside the gene matches: 7. The CDR3 is made up of 15 amino acids. CDR1 is WSHSY and CDR2 is SAAADI in the germline V gene. DNA for the CDR3: TGCGCCAGCTGGAATTTAGCGGGAGGCACAGATACGCAGTATTTT. Protein product: CASWNLAGGTDTQYF.

The V and J genes are TRBV27 and TRBJ1-6, with TRBD1 matching over 12 bases. CDR1 is MNHEY, CDR2 SMNVEV, per germline (reference sequence). This CDR3 spans 16 amino acids. V trimming: 6 bases; J trimming: 7 bases; junction bases outside the gene matches: 7. CDR3: CASSSRDRGRNSPLHF. CDR3 nucleotides: TGTGCCAGCAGCTCCCGGGACAGGGGGCGGAATTCACCCCTCCACTTT.

The chain links TRBV20-1 to TRBJ1-2, with unresolved D. V lost 4 bases and J 3 bases, leaving 6 bases between the germline ends. The CDR3 sequence is 11 residues long. Per the germline V gene, CDR1 is DFQATT and CDR2 is SNEGSKA (reference sequence). CDR3 sequence (DNA): TGCAGTGCTAACGGGGACTATGGCTACACCTTC. It codes for CSANGDYGYTF.

CDR3 amino acids: CASSASDSGANVLTF. The CDR3 coding sequence is TGTGCCAGCAGCGCCTCAGACTCTGGGGCCAACGTCCTGACTTTC. V gene TRBV9 combines with J gene TRBJ2-6; D unclear. The CDR3 spans 15 residues. Per the germline V gene, CDR1 is SGDLS and CDR2 is YYNGEE. Trimming removed 3 bases from V and 0 bases from J, with 7 bases in between.

The CDR3 DNA is TGTGCCAGCAGCTCTTACCGGGACAGTTATAACACCGGGGAGCTGTTTTTT. It is translated as CASSSYRDSYNTGELFF. The chain recombines TRBV7-9 with TRBJ2-2, with TRBD1 identical over 7 bases. The trim removed 4 bases at V and 2 bases at J, leaving 10 bases unmatched. In germline, CDR1 is SEHNR, CDR2 FQNEAQ (reference sequence). CDR3 size: 17 residues.